This section outlines one T cell receptor beta chain sequence together with its context. The CDR3 runs 16 residues. With 0 bases removed from V and 4 bases from J, the gap between germline ends came to 15 bases. Germline lookup yields CDR1 MNHEY and CDR2 SVGAGI. The data originate from a study of blood T cell repertoires in COVID-19. This table comes from immunoSEQ multiplex PCR, and its TCRdb copy is limited to in-frame clones, with some not included. Among 490,000 or so clones, around nine tenths were seen once, and the ten largest hold 7% to 10%. The chain recombines TRBV6-5 with TRBJ1-2, with D perhaps matching TRBD1 (5 bases). This sequence was found in a woman aged 60-75 years who had recovered from COVID-19. Sequencing was carried out using PBMCs or T cells enriched from blood (not recorded which). This CDR3 reads CASSYSIGVMAYGYTF. In nucleotides, the CDR3 is TGTGCCAGCAGTTACTCGATAGGGGTGATGGCCTATGGCTACACCTTC.